This is a list of T cell receptor beta chains from one sample in a study of T cell responses to AZD1222 COVID-19 vaccine. The assay was immunoSEQ multiplex PCR, and TCRdb's table has in-frame clones only and misses some. The repertoire consists of about 200,000 clones, with approximately 91% occurring once and the leading ten covering 3.4%. Here the sequenced sample was peripheral blood, taken 28 days after the second AZD1222 dose. Receptor source: an adult who received the AZD1222 COVID-19 vaccine. Both conserved end residues are part of each CDR3. Fields, in order: V gene, J gene, D gene, clone size, CDR3 DNA, CDR3 protein. A D gene is named only where the DNA matches it firmly. Rows give clone size only sometimes, using once, few, many, or a class for an expanded clone.

>TRBV9|TRBJ2-2|TRBD2|NA
TGTGCCAGCAGCACACGGACTAGCGGGAGGGTGAACACCGGGGAGCTGTTTTTT
CASSTRTSGRVNTGELFF
>TRBV6-2/TRBV6-3|TRBJ1-1|NA|NA
TGTGCCAGCAGCCCCTCGCCCTTTCGCGCCGAGGCTTTCTTT
CASSPSPFRAEAFF
>TRBV3-1/TRBV3-2|TRBJ2-7|NA|NA
TGTGCCAGCCTAACCTACGAGCAGTACTTC
CASLTYEQYF
>TRBV7-2|TRBJ1-6|NA|NA
TGTGCCAGCAGCCGTCGCGTGGACTATAATTCACCCCTCCACTTT
CASSRRVDYNSPLHF
>TRBV29-1|TRBJ2-1|TRBD2|NA
TGCAGCGTCGAACCTCCTAGCGGATCCAATGAGCAGTTCTTC
CSVEPPSGSNEQFF
>TRBV18|TRBJ1-2|NA|NA
TGTGCCAGCTCACCACCCGGGATCAACTATGGCTACACCTTC
CASSPPGINYGYTF
>TRBV7-8|TRBJ2-7|NA|NA
TGTGCCAGCAGCCCGGGAGTAGCTGCCTACGAGCAGTACTTC
CASSPGVAAYEQYF
>TRBV7-2|TRBJ2-7|NA|NA
TGTGCCAGCAGTCCCCGGAGATCCGGTTCGGGCGAGCAGTACTTC
CASSPRRSGSGEQYF
>TRBV5-4|TRBJ2-7|TRBD2|NA
TGTGCCAGCAGCTTGGTCCCTAGCGGGACGGGTGAGCAGTACTTC
CASSLVPSGTGEQYF
>TRBV5-6|TRBJ2-7|TRBD1|once
TGTGCCAGCAGCTCCTACCGGACAGGGAGGTACGAGCAGTACTTC
CASSSYRTGRYEQYF
>TRBV7-2|TRBJ2-2|TRBD2|NA
TGTGCCAGCAGCTCTAGCGGCGGCACCGGGGAGCTGTTTTTT
CASSSSGGTGELFF
>TRBV28|TRBJ1-2|NA|NA
TGTGCCAGCAGCTCTTCAGGGGCGGCTTGGTATGGCTACACCTTC
CASSSSGAAWYGYTF
>TRBV5-4|TRBJ2-5|NA|NA
TGTGCCAGCAGCTCCGGCAATAACCGGGGTCGGGAGACCCAGTACTTC
CASSSGNNRGRETQYF
>TRBV28|TRBJ1-3|NA|NA
TGTGCCAGCAGGGGGGCAGGGCGAAGCTCTGGAAACACCATATATTTT
CASRGAGRSSGNTIYF
>TRBV19|TRBJ2-5|TRBD2|NA
TGTGCCAGTGGGGGACTAGCGGGAGGAAGGGAGACCCAGTACTTC
CASGGLAGGRETQYF
>TRBV6-5|TRBJ1-5|NA|NA
TGTGCCAGCAGTTTGGGGCAAGGCAATCAGCCCCAGCATTTT
CASSLGQGNQPQHF
>TRBV4-1|TRBJ1-5|NA|NA
TGCGCCAGCAGCCTGGGACAAGTGTATCAGCCCCAGCATTTT
CASSLGQVYQPQHF
>TRBV6-5|TRBJ2-1|NA|NA
TGTGCCAGCAGTTTTGAGGTCATCGGGTCCTACAATGAGCAGTTCTTC
CASSFEVIGSYNEQFF
>TRBV5-1|TRBJ1-3|NA|NA
TGCGCCAGCAGCCCAAGTGACTCTGGAAACACCATATATTTT
CASSPSDSGNTIYF
>TRBV11-3|TRBJ1-3|NA|once
TGTGCCAGCAGCTTTCTACCTGGAAACACCATATATTTT
CASSFLPGNTIYF
>TRBV28|TRBJ1-6|TRBD1|NA
TGTGCCAGCAGTTTAGGGACAGGGAATTCACCCCTCCACTTT
CASSLGTGNSPLHF
>TRBV5-1|TRBJ2-5|TRBD2|NA
TGCGCCAGCAGCACCTCGACTAGCGGGGCCTCGGAGACCCAGTACTTC
CASSTSTSGASETQYF
>TRBV30|TRBJ2-7|NA|once
TGTGCCTGGAGTCCCTCCGGGACCCACACCTACGAGCAGTACTTC
CAWSPSGTHTYEQYF
>TRBV5-1|TRBJ2-7|NA|NA
TGCGCCAGCAGCTTCGGCTACTCCTACGAGCAGTACTTC
CASSFGYSYEQYF
>TRBV10-3|TRBJ1-2|TRBD1|NA
TGTGCCATCAGTGCGACAGGGGAGGGCTATGGCTACACCTTC
CAISATGEGYGYTF
>TRBV11-2|TRBJ2-1|TRBD2|NA
TGTGCCAGCAGCCCGTTAAGCGGGGGGTCCTACAATGAGCAGTTCTTC
CASSPLSGGSYNEQFF
>TRBV18|TRBJ2-7|NA|NA
TGTGCCAGCTCACGCGCAACCCCCGGTAGCTCCTACGAGCAGTACTTC
CASSRATPGSSYEQYF
>TRBV28|TRBJ1-2|NA|NA
TGTGCCAGCAGTTTATTTTCCGGGACCCTAGGCAACTATGGCTACACCTTC
CASSLFSGTLGNYGYTF
>TRBV6-5|TRBJ1-5|NA|NA
TGTGCCAGCAGTTACTCCAGAAGCAATCAGCCCCAGCATTTT
CASSYSRSNQPQHF
>TRBV3-1/TRBV3-2|TRBJ2-4|NA|NA
TGTGCCAGCAGCCAAGTTACCAAAAACATTCAGTACTTC
CASSQVTKNIQYF
>TRBV11-1|TRBJ1-1|NA|NA
TGTGCCAGCAGCTCCTACCGAGCTGAAGCTTTCTTT
CASSSYRAEAFF
>TRBV28|TRBJ1-5|NA|NA
TGTGCCAGCAGTCTCTCCGGACCTGGCAATCAGCCCCAGCATTTT
CASSLSGPGNQPQHF
>TRBV18|TRBJ1-4|TRBD1|NA
TGTGCCAGCTCCCCCAACAGGGGGCAGGAAGAAAAACTGTTTTTT
CASSPNRGQEEKLFF
>TRBV28|TRBJ1-2|NA|once
TGTGCCAGCAGTTATGGCGCCCTCCCTTGGGGTGGCTACACCTTC
CASSYGALPWGGYTF
>TRBV2|TRBJ1-1|NA|NA
TGTGCCAGCAGCTCCTACTCGGTGAACACTGAAGCTTTCTTT
CASSSYSVNTEAFF
>TRBV4-1|TRBJ1-1|NA|NA
TGCGCCAGCAGCCAAGAAATCCTACAGGGTTCTGAAGCTTTCTTT
CASSQEILQGSEAFF
>TRBV24-1|TRBJ2-3|NA|NA
TGTGCCACCAGTCAACCTAAGTCAGATACGCAGTATTTT
CATSQPKSDTQYF
>TRBV11-2|TRBJ2-7|TRBD1|NA
TGTGCCAGCAGCTACGGGACAGGGAACTACTACGAGCAGTACTTC
CASSYGTGNYYEQYF
>TRBV7-3|TRBJ2-7|TRBD1|NA
TGTGCCAGCAGCCAGGGACAGGGGGCCGAGCAGTACTTC
CASSQGQGAEQYF
>TRBV24-1|TRBJ2-3|TRBD2|NA
TGTGCCACCAGTGATTGGACTATCAGCGGGGATTCAGATACGCAGTATTTT
CATSDWTISGDSDTQYF
>TRBV5-5|TRBJ1-3|NA|NA
TGTGCCAGCAGCTTGACCGGGACAACTGGAAACACCATATATTTT
CASSLTGTTGNTIYF
>TRBV12-3/TRBV12-4|TRBJ2-1|TRBD2|NA
TGTGCCAGCACCCCGGGAGGGAATGAGCAGTTCTTC
CASTPGGNEQFF
>TRBV30|TRBJ1-6|TRBD1|NA
TGTGCCTGGAGTAGACAGGGTAATTCACCCCTCCACTTT
CAWSRQGNSPLHF
>TRBV12-5|TRBJ1-5|TRBD1|NA
TGTGCTAGTTCCCCAACTAGACAGGGATCGGGCAATCAGCCCCAGCATTTT
CASSPTRQGSGNQPQHF
>TRBV28|TRBJ1-1|NA|NA
TGTGCCAGCATGGGGGTCGTGGGCACTGAAGCTTTCTTT
CASMGVVGTEAFF
>TRBV6-5|TRBJ2-3|NA|once
TGTGCCAGCAGTAAATACAAGGCCGGAGATACGCAGTATTTT
CASSKYKAGDTQYF
>TRBV2|TRBJ2-1|NA|NA
TGTGCCAGCTCGGGGGCAACCGGGACTCACTACAATGAGCAGTTCTTC
CASSGATGTHYNEQFF
>TRBV15|TRBJ2-5|NA|NA
TGTGCCACCAGCAGGGGAACCAATAGGGAGACCCAGTACTTC
CATSRGTNRETQYF
>TRBV5-1|TRBJ1-3|NA|NA
TGCGCCAGCAGCCCCAAACCGGGCTCTGGAAACACCATATATTTT
CASSPKPGSGNTIYF
>TRBV11-3|TRBJ2-1|NA|NA
TGTGCCAGCAGCCCACTAGTTCACCATGAGCAGTTCTTC
CASSPLVHHEQFF
>TRBV4-1|TRBJ1-4|NA|NA
TGCGCCAGCAGCCAAGTGGGGACGGATTATGAAAAACTGTTTTTT
CASSQVGTDYEKLFF
>TRBV4-3|TRBJ2-1|NA|NA
TGCGCCAGCAGCCAAGATGGGGGAGGCGAGCAGTTCTTC
CASSQDGGGEQFF